This T cell receptor beta chain was recorded in a study of spatial heterogeneity in lung cancer. Findings and caveats of the study: The study found that expanded intratumoral alpha and beta TCR counts tracked tumor mutation counts.

Time point reported: sample taken at primary tumor resection. The donor group consisted of approximately 77 patients who had untreated, early-stage non-small cell lung cancer. This clonotype occurred many times. Its antigen remains unknown. Germline trimming cut 7 bases from V and 0 bases from J; bases unmatched to any gene: 7. The CDR3 totals 15 residues. Germline V gives CDR1 SEHNR, CDR2 FQNEAQ (reference sequence). One entry per CDR3 protein results from TCRdb running MiXCR on the 5' RACE reads. The sample records some 96,000 distinct CDR3 sequences, 4% to 4.5% being singletons. The TCR sequence derives from a male donor with early-stage non-small cell lung cancer. This chain links TRBV7-9 with TRBJ2-3; 7 positions match TRBD1. The sequenced sample was lung tumor tissue, obtained at surgery. This CDR3 is CASNTGTESTDTQYF. The CDR3 nucleotides are TGTGCCAGCAACACCGGGACAGAGAGCACAGATACGCAGTATTTT.